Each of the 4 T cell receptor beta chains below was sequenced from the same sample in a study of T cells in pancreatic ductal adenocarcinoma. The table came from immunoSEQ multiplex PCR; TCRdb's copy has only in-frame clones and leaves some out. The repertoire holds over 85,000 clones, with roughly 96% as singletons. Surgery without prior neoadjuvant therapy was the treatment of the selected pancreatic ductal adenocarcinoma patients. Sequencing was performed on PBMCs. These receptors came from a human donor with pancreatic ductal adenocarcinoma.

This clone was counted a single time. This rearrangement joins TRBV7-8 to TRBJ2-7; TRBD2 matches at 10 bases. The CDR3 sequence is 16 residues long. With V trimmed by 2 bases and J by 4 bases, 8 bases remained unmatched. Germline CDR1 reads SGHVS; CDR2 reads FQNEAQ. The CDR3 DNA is TGTGCCAGCAGCTTATCCCGACTAGCGGGCTCTTACGAGCAGTACTTC. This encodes CASSLSRLAGSYEQYF. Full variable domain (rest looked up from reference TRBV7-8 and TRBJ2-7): GAGVSQSPRYKVAKRGQDVALRCDPISGHVSLFWYQQALGQGPEFLTYFQNEAQLDKSGLPSDRFFAERPEGSVSTLKIQRTQQEDSAVYLCASSLSRLAGSYEQYFGPGTRLTVT.

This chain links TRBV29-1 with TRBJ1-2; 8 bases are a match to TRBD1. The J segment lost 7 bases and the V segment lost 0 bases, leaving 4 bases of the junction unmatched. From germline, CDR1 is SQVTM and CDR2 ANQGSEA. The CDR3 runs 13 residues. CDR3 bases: TGCAGCGTTGAAGATGGACAGGGTGGTGGCTACACCTTC. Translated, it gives CSVEDGQGGGYTF.

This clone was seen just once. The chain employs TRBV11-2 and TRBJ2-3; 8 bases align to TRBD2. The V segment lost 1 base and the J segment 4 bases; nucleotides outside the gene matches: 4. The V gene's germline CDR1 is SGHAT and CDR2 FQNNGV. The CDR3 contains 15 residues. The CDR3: CASSLAGGPADTQYF. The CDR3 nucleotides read TGTGCCAGCAGCTTAGCGGGAGGGCCTGCAGATACGCAGTATTTT.

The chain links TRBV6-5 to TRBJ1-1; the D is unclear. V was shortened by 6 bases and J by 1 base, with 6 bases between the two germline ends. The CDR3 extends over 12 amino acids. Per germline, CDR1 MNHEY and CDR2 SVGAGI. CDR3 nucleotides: TGTGCCAGCAGGAACAGGAACACTGAAGCTTTCTTT. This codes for CASRNRNTEAFF.